This TCR beta chain was retrieved from a study of blood T cell repertoires in COVID-19. Produced via immunoSEQ multiplex PCR; TCRdb's table is partial and in-frame only. The sample includes about 300,000 clones, about 89% seen only once; the top ten take about 5.2%. The CDR3 loop spans 15 amino acids. The sequencing sample was made of PBMCs or T cells enriched from blood (not recorded which). The source of this sequence is a man in his sixties who had recovered from COVID-19. The rearrangement joins TRBV21-1 to TRBJ1-2; TRBD1 is taken as the D call from the table, unchecked against the DNA. TRBV21-1 is labeled a pseudogene. CDR3: CASSDGGGGLYGYTF. The DNA for the CDR3 is TGTGCCAGCAGCGACGGTGGGGGCGGCCTCTATGGCTACACCTTC.